This T cell receptor (beta chain) was recovered during a study of T-cell reconstitution after alpha-beta-depleted transplantation in children. This clonotype has at least ten counts. Its antigen is still unknown. Unique molecular identifiers were built into the TCRbeta library. One entry per CDR3 protein, called by TCRdb with MiXCR from the PCR reads. The sample has over 200,000 distinct CDR3 sequences, about 11% seen once; the top ten hold roughly 27%. Study-wide results and limits: In patients about two months after transplant, alpha-beta T cells reportedly arose from several hundred expanded graft clones. TCRbeta diversity was high at day 60 in some patients (a result of surviving recipient T cells and thymic progenitors). Among T cells one year after transplant, newly produced cells accounted for most counts and diversity.

The CDR3 length is 15 residues. V was pared by 6 bases and J by 5 bases, with 11 bases of the junction left unmatched. CDR1 ENHRY and CDR2 SYGVKD come from the germline V gene. The sequences come from PBMCs, collected before TCRalphabeta/CD19-depleted stem cell transplant. This chain links TRBV10-3 with TRBJ2-3, with 7 bases lining up with TRBD2. The sequence was obtained from a child younger than two with acute myeloid leukemia, due to receive a stem cell transplant. Written as DNA, the CDR3 is TGTGCCATCAGAGAGAGAAGCGGGGCTGGAGATACGCAGTATTTT. It yields the protein CAIRERSGAGDTQYF.